This T cell receptor (beta chain) is drawn from a study of relationships among human T cell subsets. TCR alpha and beta CDR3s were amplified from mRNA by semiquantitative ARM-PCR. Exponential amplification used communal superprimers after tagged nested gene-specific primers in ARM-PCR. Exonuclease cleared nested primers, then first-round products were reamplified. TCRdb itself ran the multiplex PCR reads through MiXCR, one entry per CDR3 protein. The table lists 10,000 to 15,000 distinct CDR3 sequences, roughly 65% of them singletons. About this clonotype itself: Its antigen is currently unknown.

Germline lookup yields CDR1 SNHLY and CDR2 FYNNEI. The CDR3 has 12 amino acids. V was cut by 6 bases and J by 6 bases, with 11 bases left in between. Overall study results and limits: Some CD4+CD8+ double-positive cells may remain after bead sorting. Over 55% of CD8+ cytotoxic sequences were in clones over 100 reads; regulatory and Th2 had few. Th1, Th2 and regulatory T cells shared many CDR3 sequences.

Bead selections for CD25, CD56 and CD294 left a flow-through collected as Th1 cells. Sequenced: CD4+ Th1 cells sorted from blood. The TCR sequence derives from a man aged 40-49 years in good health. The chain uses TRBV2 and TRBJ1-1, with D possibly being TRBD1 (5 bases). Written as DNA, the CDR3 is TGTGCCAGCAGCCGATTGACAGCTGAAGCTTTCTTT. Translated: CASSRLTAEAFF. The variable domain in full, with the rest retrieved from reference TRBV2 and TRBJ1-1, is EPEVTQTPSHQVTQMGQEVILRCVPISNHLYFYWYRQILGQKVEFLVSFYNNEISEKSEIFDDQFSVERPDGSNFTLKIRSTKLEDSAMYFCASSRLTAEAFFGQGTRLTVV.